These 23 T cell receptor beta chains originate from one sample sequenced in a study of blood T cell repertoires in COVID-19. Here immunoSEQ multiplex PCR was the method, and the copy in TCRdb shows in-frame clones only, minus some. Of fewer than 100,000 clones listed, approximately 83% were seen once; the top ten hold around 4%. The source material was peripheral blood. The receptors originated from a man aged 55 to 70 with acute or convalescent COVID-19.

The CDR3 region has the DNA TGTGCCTGGAGTCCGTGGGACAGGTCTAACTATGGCTACACCTTC. This translates into CAWSPWDRSNYGYTF. The V call is TRBV30, the J call TRBJ1-2; 8 positions agree with TRBD1. Germline CDR1 and CDR2: GTSNPN and SVGIG (reference sequence). The CDR3 spans 15 residues. Losses at the gene ends were 2 bases for V and 0 bases for J; bases not matched to a gene: 5.

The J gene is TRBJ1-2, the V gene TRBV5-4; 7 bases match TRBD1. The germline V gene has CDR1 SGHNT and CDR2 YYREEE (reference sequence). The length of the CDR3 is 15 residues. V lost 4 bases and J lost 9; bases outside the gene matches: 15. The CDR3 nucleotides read TGTGCCAGCAGCCATAGACAGGGCCCTGTTTCTAGCTACACCTTC. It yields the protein CASSHRQGPVSSYTF.

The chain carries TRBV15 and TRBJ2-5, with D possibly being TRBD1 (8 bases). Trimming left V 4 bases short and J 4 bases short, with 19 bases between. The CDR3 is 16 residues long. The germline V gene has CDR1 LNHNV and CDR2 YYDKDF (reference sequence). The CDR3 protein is CATSTDGQGGRETQYF. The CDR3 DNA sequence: TGTGCCACCAGCACCGACGGACAGGGAGGGAGAGAGACCCAGTACTTC.

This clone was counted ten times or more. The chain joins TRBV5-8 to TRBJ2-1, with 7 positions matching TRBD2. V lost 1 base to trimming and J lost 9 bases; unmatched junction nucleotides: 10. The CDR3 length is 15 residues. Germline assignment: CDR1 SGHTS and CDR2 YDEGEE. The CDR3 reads CASSLRLAIRGEQFF. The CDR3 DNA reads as TGTGCCAGCAGCTTGCGACTAGCCATAAGGGGTGAGCAGTTCTTC. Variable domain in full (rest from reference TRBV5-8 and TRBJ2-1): EAGVTQSPTHLIKTRGQQATLRCSPISGHTSVYWYQQALGLGLQFLLWYDEGEERNRGNFPPRFSGRQFPNYSSELNVNALELEDSALYLCASSLRLAIRGEQFFGPGTRLTVL.

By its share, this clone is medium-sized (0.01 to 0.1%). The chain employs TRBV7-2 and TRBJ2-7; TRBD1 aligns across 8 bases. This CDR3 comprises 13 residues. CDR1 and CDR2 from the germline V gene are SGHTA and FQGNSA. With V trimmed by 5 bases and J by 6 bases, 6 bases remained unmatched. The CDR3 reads CASSQGALVEQYF. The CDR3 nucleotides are TGTGCCAGCAGCCAGGGGGCCCTCGTCGAGCAGTACTTC.

The CDR3, as DNA: TGCGCCAGCAGTGAGTCTCCTGGGTGGACAGGGTTCGGTGGCTACACCTTC. Protein product: CASSESPGWTGFGGYTF. V usage is TRBV10-2 and J usage is TRBJ1-2; 8 nucleotides agree with TRBD1. The CDR3 runs 17 residues. CDR1 is WSHSY, CDR2 SAAADI, per germline. V lost 0 bases, J lost 7 bases, and 13 bases stayed unmatched.

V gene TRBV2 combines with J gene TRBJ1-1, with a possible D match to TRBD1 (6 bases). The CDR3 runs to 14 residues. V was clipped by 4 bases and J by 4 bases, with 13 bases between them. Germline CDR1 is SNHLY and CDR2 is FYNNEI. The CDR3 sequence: CASSGAGAGTEAFF. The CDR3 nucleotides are TGTGCCAGCAGTGGGGCAGGGGCGGGCACTGAAGCTTTCTTT.

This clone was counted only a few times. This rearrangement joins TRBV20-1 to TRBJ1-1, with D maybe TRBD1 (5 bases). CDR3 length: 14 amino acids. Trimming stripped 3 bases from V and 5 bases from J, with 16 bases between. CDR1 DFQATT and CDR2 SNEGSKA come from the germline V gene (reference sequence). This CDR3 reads CSASGGAGRTEAFF. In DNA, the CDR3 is TGCAGTGCTAGTGGTGGTGCAGGGCGTACTGAAGCTTTCTTT.

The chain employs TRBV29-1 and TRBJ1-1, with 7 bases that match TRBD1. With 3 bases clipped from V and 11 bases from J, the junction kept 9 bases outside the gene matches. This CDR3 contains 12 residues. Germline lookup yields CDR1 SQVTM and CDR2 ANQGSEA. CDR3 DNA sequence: TGCAGCGTTGAGGTCGGACAGGAGTACGCTTTCTTT. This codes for CSVEVGQEYAFF.

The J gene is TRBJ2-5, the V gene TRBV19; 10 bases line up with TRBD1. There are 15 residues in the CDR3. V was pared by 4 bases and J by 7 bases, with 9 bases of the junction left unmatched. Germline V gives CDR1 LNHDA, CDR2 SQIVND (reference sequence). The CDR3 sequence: CASSKGTGEVWTQYF. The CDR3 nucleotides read TGTGCCAGTAGTAAAGGGACAGGGGAGGTTTGGACCCAGTACTTC. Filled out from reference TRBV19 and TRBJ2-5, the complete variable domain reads DGGITQSPKYLFRKEGQNVTLSCEQNLNHDAMYWYRQDPGQGLRLIYYSQIVNDFQKGDIAEGYSVSREKKESFPLTVTSAQKNPTAFYLCASSKGTGEVWTQYFGPGTRLLVL.

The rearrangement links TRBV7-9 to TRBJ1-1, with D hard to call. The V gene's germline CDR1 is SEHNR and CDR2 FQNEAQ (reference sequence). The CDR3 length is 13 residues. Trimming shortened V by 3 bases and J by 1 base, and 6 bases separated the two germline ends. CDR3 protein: CASSFNKNTEAFF. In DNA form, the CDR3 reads TGTGCCAGCAGCTTTAACAAGAACACTGAAGCTTTCTTT.

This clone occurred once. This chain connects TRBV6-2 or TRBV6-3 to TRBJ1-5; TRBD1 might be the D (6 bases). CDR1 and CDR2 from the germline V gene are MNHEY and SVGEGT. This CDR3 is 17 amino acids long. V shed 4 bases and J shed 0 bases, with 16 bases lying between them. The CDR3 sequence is CASSFKQGSLSNQPQHF. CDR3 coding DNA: TGTGCCAGCAGTTTTAAACAGGGTTCCCTTAGCAATCAGCCCCAGCATTTT.

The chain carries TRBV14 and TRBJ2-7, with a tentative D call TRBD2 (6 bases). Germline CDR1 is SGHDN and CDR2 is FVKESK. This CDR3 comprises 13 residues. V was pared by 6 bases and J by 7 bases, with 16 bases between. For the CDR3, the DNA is TGTGCCAGCAGGCCGATCGGAGGGTTTGAGCAGTACTTC. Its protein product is CASRPIGGFEQYF. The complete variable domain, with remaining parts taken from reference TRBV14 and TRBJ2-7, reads EAGVTQFPSHSVIEKGQTVTLRCDPISGHDNLYWYRRVMGKEIKFLLHFVKESKQDESGMPNNRFLAERTGGTYSTLKVQPAELEDSGVYFCASRPIGGFEQYFGPGTRLTVT.

CDR3 in DNA: TGCAGCGCCAGGGACAGAGGCTACGAGCAGTACTTC. It specifies CSARDRGYEQYF. This rearrangement joins TRBV29-1 to TRBJ2-7, with 7 bases aligning to TRBD1. Trimming took 7 bases from V and 3 from J; bases not matched to a gene: 6. The CDR3 is made up of 12 amino acids. Germline CDR1 SQVTM, CDR2 ANQGSEA.

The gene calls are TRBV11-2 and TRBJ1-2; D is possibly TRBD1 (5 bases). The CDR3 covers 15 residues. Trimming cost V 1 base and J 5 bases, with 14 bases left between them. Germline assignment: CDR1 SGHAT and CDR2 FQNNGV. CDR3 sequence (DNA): TGTGCCAGCAGCTTAGCAGGGCCCGTCATTTATGGCTACACCTTC. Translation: CASSLAGPVIYGYTF.

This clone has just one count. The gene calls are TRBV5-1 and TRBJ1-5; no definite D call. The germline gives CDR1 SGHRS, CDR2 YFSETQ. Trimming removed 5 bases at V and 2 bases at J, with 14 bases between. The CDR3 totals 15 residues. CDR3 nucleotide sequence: TGCGCCAGCAGTAGCACTGGTGATGGCAATCAGCCCCAGCATTTT. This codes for CASSSTGDGNQPQHF.

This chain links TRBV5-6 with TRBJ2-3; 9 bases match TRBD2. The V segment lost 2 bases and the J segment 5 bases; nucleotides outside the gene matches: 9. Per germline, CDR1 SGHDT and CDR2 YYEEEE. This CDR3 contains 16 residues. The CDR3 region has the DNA TGTGCCAGCAGCTTCATGGCGGGAGGGGGCAGAGATACGCAGTATTTT. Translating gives CASSFMAGGGRDTQYF.

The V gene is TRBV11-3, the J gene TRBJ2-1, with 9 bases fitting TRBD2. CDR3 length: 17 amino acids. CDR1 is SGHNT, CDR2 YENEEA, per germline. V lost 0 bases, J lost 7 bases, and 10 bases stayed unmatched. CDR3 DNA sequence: TGTGCCAGCAGCTTAGACGGCGGGAGGGCCGGGATGAATGAGCAGTTCTTC. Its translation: CASSLDGGRAGMNEQFF. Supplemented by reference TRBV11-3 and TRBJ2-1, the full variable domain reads EAGVVQSPRYKIIEKKQPVAFWCNPISGHNTLYWYLQNLGQGPELLIRYENEEAVDDSQLPKDRFSAERLKGVDSTLKIQPAELGDSAVYLCASSLDGGRAGMNEQFFGPGTRLTVL.

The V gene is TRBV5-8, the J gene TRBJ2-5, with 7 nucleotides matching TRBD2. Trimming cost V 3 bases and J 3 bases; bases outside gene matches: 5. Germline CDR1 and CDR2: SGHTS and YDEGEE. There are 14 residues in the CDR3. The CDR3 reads CASSSPLAEETQYF. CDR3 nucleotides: TGTGCCAGCAGCTCCCCCCTAGCGGAAGAGACCCAGTACTTC.

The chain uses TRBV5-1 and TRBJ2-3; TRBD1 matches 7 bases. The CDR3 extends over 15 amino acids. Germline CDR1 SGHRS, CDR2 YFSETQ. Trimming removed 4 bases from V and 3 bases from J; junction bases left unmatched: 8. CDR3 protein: CASSPGTDWTDTQYF. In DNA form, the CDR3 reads TGCGCCAGCAGCCCCGGGACAGATTGGACAGATACGCAGTATTTT.

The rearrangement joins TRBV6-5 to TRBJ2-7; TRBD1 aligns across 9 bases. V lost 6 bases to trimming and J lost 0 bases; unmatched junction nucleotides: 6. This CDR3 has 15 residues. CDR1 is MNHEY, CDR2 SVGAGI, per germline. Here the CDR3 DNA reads TGTGCCAGCAGGACGACAGGGGGGAGCTCCTACGAGCAGTACTTC. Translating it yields CASRTTGGSSYEQYF.

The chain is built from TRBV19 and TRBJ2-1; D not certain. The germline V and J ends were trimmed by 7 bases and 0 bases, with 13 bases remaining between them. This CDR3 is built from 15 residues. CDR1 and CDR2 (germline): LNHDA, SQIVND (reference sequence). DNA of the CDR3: TGTGCCAGTAATTATGAGGCATTCTCCTACAATGAGCAGTTCTTC. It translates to CASNYEAFSYNEQFF. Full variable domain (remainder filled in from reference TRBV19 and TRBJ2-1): DGGITQSPKYLFRKEGQNVTLSCEQNLNHDAMYWYRQDPGQGLRLIYYSQIVNDFQKGDIAEGYSVSREKKESFPLTVTSAQKNPTAFYLCASNYEAFSYNEQFFGPGTRLTVL.

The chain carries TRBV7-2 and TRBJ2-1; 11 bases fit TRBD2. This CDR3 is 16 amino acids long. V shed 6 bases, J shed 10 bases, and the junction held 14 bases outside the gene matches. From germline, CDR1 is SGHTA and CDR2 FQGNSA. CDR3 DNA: TGTGCCAGCAGTCGAACGAAACTAGCGGGGGACCCCGAGCAGTTCTTC. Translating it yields CASSRTKLAGDPEQFF.